The 9 T cell receptor beta chains reported below all come from one sample, sequenced in a study of blood T cell repertoires in COVID-19. Profiled with immunoSEQ multiplex PCR; TCRdb holds only in-frame clones, not every one. The data contain some 460,000 clones, 75% to 90% of them singletons. The source material was PBMCs or T cells enriched from blood (not recorded which). These receptors came from a woman under 30 who had recovered from COVID-19.

This chain connects TRBV4-2 to TRBJ2-7; D is perhaps TRBD2 (6 bases). The CDR3 contains 15 residues. Germline values: CDR1 LGHNA, CDR2 YNFKEQ. The V and J ends lost 4 bases and 4 bases respectively, with 17 bases between them. The CDR3 DNA follows: TGTGCCAGCAGCCCCCGACTAGATCGGGTTTACGAGCAGTACTTC. It is translated as CASSPRLDRVYEQYF.

The rearrangement joins TRBV13 to TRBJ2-1; the match to TRBD2 covers 12 bases. The J segment lost 2 bases and the V segment lost 5 bases, leaving 7 bases of the junction unmatched. Germline lookup yields CDR1 PRHDT and CDR2 FYEKMQ (reference sequence). CDR3 size: 17 residues. The CDR3 region has the DNA TGTGCCAGCAGCCCTTTTCCTAGCGGGGGGGCCTACAATGAGCAGTTCTTC. It specifies CASSPFPSGGAYNEQFF. Looking up the rest from reference TRBV13 and TRBJ2-1 gives the full variable domain: AAGVIQSPRHLIKEKRETATLKCYPIPRHDTVYWYQQGPGQDPQFLISFYEKMQSDKGSIPDRFSAQQFSDYHSELNMSSLELGDSALYFCASSPFPSGGAYNEQFFGPGTRLTVL.

The rearrangement uses TRBV27 and TRBJ2-3; 12 bases align to TRBD1. The CDR3 runs 18 residues. The germline V gene has CDR1 MNHEY and CDR2 SMNVEV (reference sequence). After removal of 2 bases from V and 0 bases from J, the junction contained 6 bases not matched to a gene. The CDR3 spells CASSLGDRGLSSTDTQYF. The CDR3 DNA sequence: TGTGCCAGCAGTTTAGGGGACAGGGGGCTCTCTAGCACAGATACGCAGTATTTT.

This chain joins TRBV29-1 and TRBJ2-1, with D tentatively TRBD1 (6 bases). Germline CDR1 is SQVTM and CDR2 is ANQGSEA. CDR3 length: 15 amino acids. Trimming stripped 5 bases from V and 9 bases from J, with 23 bases between. The CDR3 coding sequence is TGCAGCGTTCACTGGCAGGGGCCCATGTCGGGTGAGCAGTTCTTC. Translated: CSVHWQGPMSGEQFF.

This chain links TRBV2 with TRBJ2-7, with 9 bases identical to TRBD1. The CDR3 has 15 amino acids. J was trimmed by 3 bases and V by 6 bases; bases with no gene match: 9. Germline V gene lookup returns CDR1 SNHLY and CDR2 FYNNEI. The CDR3 coding sequence is TGTGCCAGCAGACCGGGACAGGGTAGGGACTACGAGCAGTACTTC. Protein sequence: CASRPGQGRDYEQYF. The variable domain in full, with the rest retrieved from reference TRBV2 and TRBJ2-7, is EPEVTQTPSHQVTQMGQEVILRCVPISNHLYFYWYRQILGQKVEFLVSFYNNEISEKSEIFDDQFSVERPDGSNFTLKIRSTKLEDSAMYFCASRPGQGRDYEQYFGPGTRLTVT.

The V gene is TRBV28, the J gene TRBJ1-5; tentatively, D is TRBD1 (6 bases). Trimming cost V 7 bases and J 4 bases, with 20 bases left between them. This CDR3 comprises 16 residues. Per the germline V gene, CDR1 is MDHEN and CDR2 is SYDVKM. The DNA for the CDR3 is TGTGCCAGCAACCAACATGCAGGGACACCTAATCAGCCCCAGCATTTT. As protein: CASNQHAGTPNQPQHF.

The chain is built from TRBV2 and TRBJ1-1; weak D call: TRBD1 (5 bases). The germline V and J ends were trimmed by 7 bases and 0 bases, with 9 bases remaining between them. The germline V gene encodes CDR1 SNHLY and CDR2 FYNNEI. The CDR3 runs 13 residues. The CDR3 is CASTPGMNTEAFF. In DNA form, the CDR3 reads TGTGCCAGCACGCCAGGGATGAACACTGAAGCTTTCTTT.

The chain links TRBV19 to TRBJ1-5; 12 bases are shared with TRBD1. CDR1 is LNHDA and CDR2 is SQIVND in the germline V gene (reference sequence). The CDR3 spans 17 residues. Trimming took 3 bases from V and 4 from J; bases not matched to a gene: 7. This CDR3 reads CASSISGQGAGNQPQHF. DNA for the CDR3: TGTGCCAGTAGTATTTCGGGACAGGGGGCAGGTAATCAGCCCCAGCATTTT.

In the case of this clone: A junction end diverges from the germline sequence, so it may reflect a read error. Within the sample, other DNA sequences also encode this same CDR3. The J gene is TRBJ1-5, the V gene TRBV3-1 (or the pseudogene TRBV3-2); possibly TRBD1 for D (5 bases). CDR1 and CDR2 (germline): LGHDT, YNNKEL (reference sequence). This CDR3 contains 13 residues. The CDR3 DNA sequence: TGTGCCAGCAGTCAAGATCGGGGGCAGCCCCAGCATTTT. As protein: CASSQDRGQPQHF.